One and the same sample provided the 3 T cell receptor beta chains below, sequenced in a study of CD8 T cells in ankylosing spondylitis. TCRdb used MiXCR to reprocess the 5' RACE reads, holding one entry per CDR3 protein. The data show about 360,000 distinct CDR3 sequences, 20% to 25% seen once. Sequences were obtained from blood, either unsorted or a sorted T cell fraction (not recorded which). The source is a male donor with ankylosing spondylitis or in good health (not recorded which).

This clonotype was detected many times. The V and J genes are TRBV28 and TRBJ2-1; D gene unclear. V lost 3 bases and J 6 bases, leaving 6 bases between the germline ends. The CDR3 runs 12 residues. Germline loops: CDR1 MDHEN, CDR2 SYDVKM. The CDR3 spells CASSFFSNEQFF. Here the CDR3 DNA reads TGTGCCAGCAGTTTCTTTAGCAATGAGCAGTTCTTC.

The chain links TRBV27 to TRBJ2-1, with 10 positions matching TRBD2. V lost 8 bases and J lost 9; bases outside the gene matches: 7. The CDR3 extends over 13 amino acids. CDR1 and CDR2 from the germline V gene are MNHEY and SMNVEV (reference sequence). In nucleotides, the CDR3 is TGTGCCAGCCGAGGGACTAGCGATCCTGAGCAGTTCTTC. Protein: CASRGTSDPEQFF.

This clonotype was seen a few times. The V and J genes are TRBV6-2 or TRBV6-3 and TRBJ2-7; D is ambiguous. Trimming removed 0 bases at V and 4 bases at J, with 10 bases between. The germline V gene encodes CDR1 MNHEY and CDR2 SVGEGT. The CDR3 sequence is 14 residues long. CDR3 region: CASSYSGRNYEQYF. CDR3 bases: TGTGCCAGCAGTTACTCTGGCAGAAATTACGAGCAGTACTTC.